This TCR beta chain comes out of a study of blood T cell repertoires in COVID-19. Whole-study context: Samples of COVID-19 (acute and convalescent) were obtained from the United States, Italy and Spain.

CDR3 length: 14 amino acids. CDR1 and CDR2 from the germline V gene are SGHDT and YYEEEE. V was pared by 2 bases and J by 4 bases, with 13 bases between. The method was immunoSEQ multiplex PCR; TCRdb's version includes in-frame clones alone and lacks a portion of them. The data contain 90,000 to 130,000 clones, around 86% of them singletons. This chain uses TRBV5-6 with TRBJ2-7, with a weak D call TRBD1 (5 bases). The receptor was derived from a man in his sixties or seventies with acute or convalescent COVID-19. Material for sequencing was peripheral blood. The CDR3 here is CASSFWGREYEQYF. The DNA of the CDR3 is TGTGCCAGCAGCTTTTGGGGCAGAGAGTACGAGCAGTACTTC.